These 16 T cell receptor beta chains were sequenced from one sample in a study of OX40 agonist ivuxolimab in advanced cancers. The protocol was immunoSEQ multiplex PCR, while the TCRdb copy is restricted to in-frame clones and leaves out a portion. The data hold under 100,000 clones, with roughly 87% observed a single time. Sequenced here: CD4+ or CD8+ T cells sorted from blood, sampled in a trial of the OX40 agonist ivuxolimab. These receptors were taken from an adult with an advanced solid tumor such as melanoma, head and neck, liver or kidney cancer.

This chain links TRBV7-2 with TRBJ1-6; D call uncertain. There are 12 residues in the CDR3. CDR1 is SGHTA, CDR2 FQGNSA, per germline. V was trimmed by 1 base and J by 9 bases, leaving 4 bases between them. CDR3 bases: TGTGCCAGCAGCTTAGACACTTCACCCCTCCACTTT. Amino acids: CASSLDTSPLHF.

The chain recombines TRBV7-8 with TRBJ2-1; no definite D call. Germline V gene lookup returns CDR1 SGHVS and CDR2 FQNEAQ. V was pared by 1 base and J by 6 bases, with 13 bases between. The CDR3 is made up of 15 amino acids. The CDR3 loop reads CASSLGMRGVNEQFF. The DNA for the CDR3 is TGTGCCAGCAGCTTAGGGATGCGTGGGGTCAATGAGCAGTTCTTC.

The V call is TRBV4-3, the J call TRBJ2-6, with D uncertain. The CDR3 is 15 amino acids. Germline loops: CDR1 LGHNA, CDR2 YSLEER. Trimming left V 4 bases short and J 0 bases short, with 7 bases between. In DNA, the CDR3 is TGCGCCAGCAGCCGGGATCTCTCTGGGGCCAACGTCCTGACTTTC. Protein sequence: CASSRDLSGANVLTF.

The chain uses TRBV29-1 and TRBJ2-1; possible D gene TRBD2, 7 bases. Germline CDR1 is SQVTM and CDR2 is ANQGSEA. V was cut by 5 bases and J by 0 bases, with 11 bases left in between. CDR3 length equals 14 residues. The CDR3 loop reads CSVRGGLSYNEQFF. DNA for the CDR3: TGCAGCGTTAGGGGGGGACTCTCCTACAATGAGCAGTTCTTC.

This clone turned up a few times. V and J are TRBV4-1 and TRBJ1-2; tentatively, D is TRBD1 (5 bases). Germline CDR1 is MGHRA and CDR2 is YSYEKL. V was shortened by 2 bases and J by 6 bases, with 16 bases between the two germline ends. The CDR3 runs to 15 residues. The CDR3 DNA reads as TGCGCCAGCAGCCAACTACTCCAGGGTGGAAATGGCTACACCTTC. This gives the protein CASSQLLQGGNGYTF.

The chain carries TRBV4-3 and TRBJ1-3, with a tentative D call TRBD1 (5 bases). This CDR3 contains 15 residues. Germline lookup yields CDR1 LGHNA and CDR2 YSLEER. V was pared by 4 bases and J by 8 bases, with 18 bases between. The CDR3 sequence is CASSRENGGGHTIYF. The CDR3 nucleotides are TGCGCCAGCAGCCGAGAAAATGGCGGGGGACACACCATATATTTT.

The rearrangement links TRBV7-2 to TRBJ2-7, with D unclear. Trimming pared 2 bases from V and 3 bases from J, leaving 8 bases between. Germline assignment: CDR1 SGHTA and CDR2 FQGNSA. The CDR3 runs 13 residues. CDR3 bases: TGTGCCAGCAGCTTACGTGAACGCTACGAGCAGTACTTC. Residues: CASSLRERYEQYF.

This chain links TRBV5-4 with TRBJ2-5; D is tentatively TRBD1 or TRBD2 (5 bases each). Trimming pared 3 bases from V and 5 bases from J, leaving 17 bases between. The germline V gene has CDR1 SGHNT and CDR2 YYREEE (reference sequence). The CDR3 length is 15 residues. The CDR3 here is CASSSYMGDLETQYF. CDR3 nucleotides: TGTGCCAGCAGCTCCTATATGGGGGACCTGGAGACCCAGTACTTC.

As for this clone: The sample contains more than one DNA sequence encoding this CDR3. The J gene is TRBJ1-1, the V gene TRBV28, with D perhaps matching TRBD1 (5 bases). Germline V gene sequence: CDR1 MDHEN, CDR2 SYDVKM. This CDR3 has 14 residues. The ends were cut back, 5 bases at V and 4 bases at J, with 14 bases in the middle. This CDR3 is CASSPPQGRTEAFF. CDR3 sequence (DNA): TGTGCCAGCAGTCCCCCCCAGGGCCGCACTGAAGCTTTCTTT.

The chain has TRBV19 and TRBJ2-1; D possibly matches TRBD1 or TRBD2 (5 bases each). Germline V gene lookup returns CDR1 LNHDA and CDR2 SQIVND (reference sequence). The CDR3 contains 15 residues. V lost 1 base to trimming and J lost 3 bases, with 10 bases between them. The chain's CDR3 is CASSIGPGGYNEQFF. DNA of the CDR3: TGTGCCAGTAGTATAGGTCCTGGGGGCTACAATGAGCAGTTCTTC.

This chain uses TRBV6-4 with TRBJ1-1; D not certain. The germline V and J ends were trimmed by 4 bases and 7 bases, with 13 bases remaining between them. Germline V gene sequence: CDR1 MRHNA, CDR2 SNTAGT. The CDR3 loop spans 13 amino acids. Written as DNA, the CDR3 is TGTGCCAGCAGTGTTCAGTTGGGTTTTGAAGCTTTCTTT. Residues: CASSVQLGFEAFF.

The rearrangement links TRBV7-9 to TRBJ2-3; D tentatively fits TRBD1 or TRBD2 (5 bases each). This CDR3 region has 17 residues. With 2 bases removed from V and 1 base from J, the gap between germline ends came to 16 bases. Germline CDR1 SEHNR, CDR2 FQNEAQ (reference sequence). The CDR3 DNA reads as TGTGCCAGCAGCTTAAGGATGGCAGGGACGGGCACAGATACGCAGTATTTT. Translated, it gives CASSLRMAGTGTDTQYF.

This chain links TRBV7-2 with TRBJ2-2, with no clear D. Germline-derived CDR1 and CDR2 are SGHTA and FQGNSA. CDR3 length: 13 residues. V lost 5 bases to trimming and J lost 4 bases, with 8 bases between them. The chain's CDR3 is CASSGRLTGELFF. The CDR3, as DNA: TGTGCCAGCAGCGGACGACTCACCGGGGAGCTGTTTTTT.

The V call is TRBV7-3, the J call TRBJ2-2; possible D gene TRBD1, 6 bases. Germline V lookup: CDR1 SGHTA, CDR2 FQGTGA. This CDR3 is 15 amino acids long. Trimming pared 3 bases from V and 0 bases from J, leaving 8 bases between. CDR3 region: CASSLGQPNTGELFF. CDR3 coding DNA: TGTGCCAGCAGCTTGGGACAACCGAACACCGGGGAGCTGTTTTTT.

The V gene is TRBV7-9, the J gene TRBJ1-1, with D maybe TRBD1 (5 bases). Germline V lookup: CDR1 SEHNR, CDR2 FQNEAQ (reference sequence). This CDR3 spans 14 amino acids. With 8 bases removed from V and 1 base from J, the gap between germline ends came to 14 bases. The chain's CDR3 is CASDTWGKNTEAFF. CDR3 nucleotides: TGTGCCAGCGATACCTGGGGGAAGAACACTGAAGCTTTCTTT.

This sequence joins TRBV6-1 and TRBJ1-1; 9 nucleotides agree with TRBD1. The junction had 8 bases not matched to a gene; V was cut back by 11 bases and J by 1 base. Germline CDR1 and CDR2: MNHNS and SASEGT. The CDR3 sequence is 14 residues long. The CDR3 reads CAGSQGARNTEAFF. The CDR3 bases are TGTGCCGGTTCACAGGGGGCGCGGAACACTGAAGCTTTCTTT.